Below, 12 T cell receptor beta chains from the same sample are listed, as sequenced in a study of cytomegalovirus exposure and HLA in healthy donors. Primers included in the PCR were 60 Vbeta and 13 Jbeta primers. Sequencing was performed with immunoSEQ multiplex PCR; in TCRdb, only in-frame clones are kept and a portion is missing. Found here are about 61,000 clones, more than 80% of them singletons; the top ten hold approximately 1.6%. Sequenced material: PBMCs. Source of these receptors: a man aged 25-45 years in good health and CMV-seropositive.

The chain has TRBV28 and TRBJ1-5, with TRBD1 matching 9 bases. The ends lost 3 bases at V and 7 bases at J; junction bases unmatched: 7. This CDR3 is built from 15 residues. Germline CDR1 and CDR2: MDHEN and SYDVKM. CDR3 sequence reads: CASSFPGQGNQPQHF. The DNA for the CDR3 is TGTGCCAGCAGTTTCCCCGGACAGGGGAACCAGCCCCAGCATTTT.

The chain couples TRBV2 to TRBJ1-5, with a tentative D call TRBD1 (6 bases). Trimming took 8 bases from V and 3 from J, leaving 17 bases between them. CDR3 size: 15 residues. Germline V gives CDR1 SNHLY, CDR2 FYNNEI. This CDR3 reads CASGQSLGNNQPQHF. DNA of the CDR3: TGTGCCAGCGGACAGTCCCTGGGGAACAATCAGCCCCAGCATTTT.

J is TRBJ2-1 and V is TRBV9; 9 bases map to TRBD2. This CDR3 has 16 residues. Germline V gene data show CDR1 as SGDLS and CDR2 as YYNGEE. V shed 0 bases and J 4 bases; nucleotides not matched to a gene: 5. CDR3 sequence reads: CASSVGSSGGYNEQFF. In DNA form, the CDR3 reads TGTGCCAGCAGCGTAGGAAGTAGCGGGGGATACAATGAGCAGTTCTTC.

The genes are TRBV4-2 and TRBJ1-2; a weak D match, TRBD1 (6 bases). In germline, CDR1 is LGHNA, CDR2 YNFKEQ. Deletions cut 1 base from V and 3 bases from J, with 9 bases between. The CDR3 totals 14 residues. In DNA form, the CDR3 reads TGTGCCAGCAGCCAAGGGGGGCAGGACTATGGCTACACCTTC. Amino acid sequence: CASSQGGQDYGYTF.

The rearrangement joins TRBV6-1 to TRBJ1-6; 8 bases are shared with TRBD1. Per germline, CDR1 MNHNS and CDR2 SASEGT. Germline trimming cut 0 bases from V and 5 bases from J; bases unmatched to any gene: 0. The CDR3 is 15 amino acids. The CDR3 here is CASSEAQGDNSPLHF. CDR3 coding DNA: TGTGCCAGCAGTGAAGCACAGGGGGATAATTCACCCCTCCACTTT.

CDR3 nucleotide sequence: TGCGCCAGCAGCAAGCTAGCGGGAGGACTTTCCTACGAGCAGTACTTC. This encodes CASSKLAGGLSYEQYF. This rearrangement joins TRBV5-1 to TRBJ2-5, with 11 bases matching TRBD2. The end of the DNA fits TRBJ2-7 better, so the J call may be wrong. The germline V gene has CDR1 SGHRS and CDR2 YFSETQ. The CDR3 is 16 amino acids.

The rearrangement uses TRBV27 and TRBJ2-1; 7 bases fit TRBD2. Germline-derived CDR1 and CDR2 are MNHEY and SMNVEV (reference sequence). V lost 7 bases and J lost 10; bases outside the gene matches: 19. This CDR3 has 16 residues. The CDR3 loop reads CASIFTGRERGREQFF. CDR3 DNA: TGTGCCAGCATCTTCACGGGGCGGGAGAGAGGACGCGAGCAGTTCTTC.

CDR3 nucleotides: TGTGCCATCAGTTCGGGACTAGCAGGTTACAATGAGCAGTTCTTC. Protein sequence: CAISSGLAGYNEQFF. The J gene is TRBJ2-1, the V gene TRBV10-3, with TRBD2 matching 9 bases. The CDR3 extends over 15 amino acids. Trimming removed 5 bases from V and 4 bases from J; junction bases left unmatched: 6. CDR1 and CDR2 from the germline V gene are ENHRY and SYGVKD.

This clone was seen once. The chain uses TRBV18 and TRBJ2-7, with 13 bases identical to TRBD2. The germline V gene encodes CDR1 KGHSH and CDR2 LQKENI. This CDR3 has 15 residues. Germline trimming cut 3 bases from V and 4 bases from J; bases unmatched to any gene: 3. This CDR3 is CASSPGLAGAYEQYF. The CDR3 coding sequence is TGTGCCAGCTCACCTGGACTAGCGGGAGCTTACGAGCAGTACTTC. The full variable domain, in which reference TRBV18 and TRBJ2-7 provide the parts outside the CDR3, is NAGVMQNPRHLVRRRGQEARLRCSPMKGHSHVYWYRQLPEEGLKFMVYLQKENIIDESGMPKERFSAEFPKEGPSILRIQQVVRGDSAAYFCASSPGLAGAYEQYFGPGTRLTVT.

The chain has TRBV19 and TRBJ2-5; 7 nucleotides line up with TRBD1. CDR1 is LNHDA, CDR2 SQIVND, per germline (reference sequence). The ends lost 6 bases at V and 5 bases at J; junction bases unmatched: 12. This CDR3 has 15 amino acids. CDR3 nucleotides: TGTGCCAGTAGCTTTTCCGGGACAGCGAAGGAGACCCAGTACTTC. The encoded protein is CASSFSGTAKETQYF. Looking up the rest from reference TRBV19 and TRBJ2-5 gives the full variable domain: DGGITQSPKYLFRKEGQNVTLSCEQNLNHDAMYWYRQDPGQGLRLIYYSQIVNDFQKGDIAEGYSVSREKKESFPLTVTSAQKNPTAFYLCASSFSGTAKETQYFGPGTRLLVL.

This chain connects TRBV6-1 to TRBJ2-1; TRBD1 matches 10 bases. The CDR3 is made up of 17 amino acids. J gave up 1 base and V 4 bases, and 7 bases lay outside the gene matches. Germline CDR1 and CDR2: MNHNS and SASEGT. The CDR3 DNA is TGTGCCAGCAGTGGTGACAGGGGGCCAAGGTCCTACAATGAGCAGTTCTTC. It translates to CASSGDRGPRSYNEQFF.

The chain links TRBV28 to TRBJ1-4; no clear D gene. V lost 2 bases to trimming and J lost 4 bases, with 8 bases between them. The germline gives CDR1 MDHEN, CDR2 SYDVKM. The CDR3 loop spans 14 amino acids. The CDR3 protein is CASSLPGDNEKLFF. CDR3 coding DNA: TGTGCCAGCAGTTTACCCGGAGATAATGAAAAACTGTTTTTT.